This paragraph covers one T cell receptor (beta chain) sequence. The sample is drawn from a study of identical twins' blood T cells. Study details: Approximately twelve libraries, six alpha and six beta, gave 50 million or so reads.

Trimming shortened V by 3 bases and J by 4 bases, and 14 bases separated the two germline ends. This CDR3 is 15 amino acids long. Germline CDR1 reads SGHRS; CDR2 reads YFSETQ. The authors' processing: Per-library CDR3 reads ranged about 2 to 3.6 million; clonotypes, ~85,000 to ~550,000. TCRdb passed the 5' RACE reads through MiXCR, listing each CDR3 protein once. These V and J calls rely on TCRdb rather than the paper's analysis. The sample carries 350,000 to 400,000 distinct CDR3 sequences, approximately 30% recorded once. Donors were six healthy women in three monozygous twin pairs. The chain combines TRBV5-1 with TRBJ1-3; D unresolved. Sequencing was done on a sample of PBMCs. The source is a woman aged 18 to 55 in good health. This chain's CDR3 is CASSSGVSAGNTIYF. As DNA, the CDR3 is TGCGCCAGCAGCTCCGGGGTATCAGCCGGAAACACCATATATTTT.